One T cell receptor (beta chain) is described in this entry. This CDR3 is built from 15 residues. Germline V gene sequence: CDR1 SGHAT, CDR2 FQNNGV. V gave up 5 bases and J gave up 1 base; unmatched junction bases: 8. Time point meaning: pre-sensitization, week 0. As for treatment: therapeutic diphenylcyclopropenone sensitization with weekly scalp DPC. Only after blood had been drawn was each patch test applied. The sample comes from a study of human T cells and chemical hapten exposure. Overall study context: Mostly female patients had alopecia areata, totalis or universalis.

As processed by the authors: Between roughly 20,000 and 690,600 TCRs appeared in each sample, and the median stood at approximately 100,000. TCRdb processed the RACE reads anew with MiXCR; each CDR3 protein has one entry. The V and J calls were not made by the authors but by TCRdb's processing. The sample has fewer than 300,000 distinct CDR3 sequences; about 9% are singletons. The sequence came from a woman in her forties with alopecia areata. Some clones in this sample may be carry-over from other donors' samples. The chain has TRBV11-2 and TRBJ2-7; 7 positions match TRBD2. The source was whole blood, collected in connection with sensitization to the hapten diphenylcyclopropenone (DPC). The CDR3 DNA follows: TGTGCCAGCAGCCTTGGACTCGGGAGGTCCTACGAGCAGTACTTC. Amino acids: CASSLGLGRSYEQYF. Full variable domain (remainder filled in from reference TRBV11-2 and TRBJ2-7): EAGVAQSPRYKIIEKRQSVAFWCNPISGHATLYWYQQILGQGPKLLIQFQNNGVVDDSQLPKDRFSAERLKGVDSTLKIQPAKLEDSAVYLCASSLGLGRSYEQYFGPGTRLTVT.